This T cell receptor (beta chain) emerged from a study of cytomegalovirus exposure and HLA in healthy donors. The germline V gene encodes CDR1 MNHEY and CDR2 SVGAGI. The CDR3 runs to 15 residues. V shed 0 bases and J shed 3 bases, with 11 bases lying between them. TCRdb's table, derived via immunoSEQ multiplex PCR, lists solely in-frame clones and lacks some. The sample records about 200,000 clones, approximately 80% being singletons. This clone was recorded a few times. The clonotype comes from a woman aged 30 to 39 in good health and CMV-seropositive. Sequencing was performed on PBMCs. The rearrangement links TRBV6-5 to TRBJ1-2; no definite D call. CDR3 amino acids: CASSYSISGDYGYTF. CDR3 DNA sequence: TGTGCCAGCAGTTACTCGATTTCGGGAGACTATGGCTACACCTTC.